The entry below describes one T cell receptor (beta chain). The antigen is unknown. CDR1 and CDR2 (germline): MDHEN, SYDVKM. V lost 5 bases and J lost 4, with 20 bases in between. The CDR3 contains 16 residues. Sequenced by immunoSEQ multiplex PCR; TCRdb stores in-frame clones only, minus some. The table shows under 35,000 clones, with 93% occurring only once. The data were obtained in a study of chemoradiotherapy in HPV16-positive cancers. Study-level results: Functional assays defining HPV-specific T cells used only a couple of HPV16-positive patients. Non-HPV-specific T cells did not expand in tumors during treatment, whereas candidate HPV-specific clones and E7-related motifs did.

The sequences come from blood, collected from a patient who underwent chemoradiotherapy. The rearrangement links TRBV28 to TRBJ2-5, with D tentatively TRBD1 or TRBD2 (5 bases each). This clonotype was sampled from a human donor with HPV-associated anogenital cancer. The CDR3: CASSPQGRGGLETQYF. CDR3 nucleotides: TGTGCCAGCAGTCCCCAGGGTCGGGGTGGGTTAGAGACCCAGTACTTC.